These 25 T cell receptor beta chains share one sample of origin, sequenced in a study of identifying expanded T cells in peripheral blood. TCRdb keeps only in-frame clones here, not all; method: immunoSEQ multiplex PCR. The sample contains roughly 100,000 clones, about nine tenths of which appear only once. The sample comprised blood. All receptors derive from a person aged 18 to 69 in good health.

J is TRBJ1-2 and V is TRBV19, with D possibly matching TRBD1 (6 bases). CDR3 length equals 12 residues. Between the trimmed V and J ends, which lost 7 bases and 3 bases, there was a span of 9 bases. Germline V gene data show CDR1 as LNHDA and CDR2 as SQIVND (reference sequence). The CDR3 loop is CASMGGHYGYTF. The CDR3 coding sequence is TGTGCCAGTATGGGGGGCCACTATGGCTACACCTTC.

The genes are TRBV4-3 and TRBJ1-4, with 7 bases identical to TRBD1. Germline values: CDR1 LGHNA, CDR2 YSLEER. With V trimmed by 3 bases and J by 0 bases, 4 bases remained unmatched. The CDR3 length is 16 residues. In nucleotides, the CDR3 is TGCGCCAGCAGCCACTACGGGACAGCAACTAATGAAAAACTGTTTTTT. Translating gives CASSHYGTATNEKLFF.

This clone was found once. This chain connects TRBV9 to TRBJ2-3; D is possibly TRBD1 or TRBD2 (5 bases each). The CDR3 loop spans 15 amino acids. V lost 3 bases and J lost 0, with 11 bases in between. CDR1 and CDR2 (germline): SGDLS, YYNGEE. CDR3 DNA sequence: TGTGCCAGCAGCGCTGGGACGACTAGCACAGATACGCAGTATTTT. Translation: CASSAGTTSTDTQYF.

The CDR3 spells CASRQEGTGYHEQYF. CDR3 bases: TGTGCCAGCAGACAAGAAGGGACAGGGTACCACGAGCAGTACTTC. V and J are TRBV6-5 and TRBJ2-7, with TRBD1 matching 9 bases. After removal of 6 bases from V and 5 bases from J, the junction contained 11 bases not matched to a gene. CDR3 size: 15 residues. Germline CDR1 and CDR2: MNHEY and SVGAGI.

J is TRBJ2-6 and V is TRBV6-5; unclear D gene. The CDR3 is made up of 14 amino acids. CDR1 MNHEY and CDR2 SVGAGI come from the germline V gene. V lost 10 bases, J lost 0 bases, and 10 bases lay in between. The CDR3 DNA reads as TGTGCCACCTTAAAAGACTCTGGGGCCAACGTCCTGACTTTC. Its protein is CATLKDSGANVLTF.

This clone has a single count. The J gene is TRBJ2-3, the V gene TRBV6-5; 9 bases align to TRBD1. The CDR3 is 16 amino acids. From germline, CDR1 is MNHEY and CDR2 SVGAGI. V was clipped by 3 bases and J by 6 bases; unmatched bases: 10. This CDR3 reads CASSYKGTGKGDTQYF. CDR3 bases: TGTGCCAGCAGTTATAAGGGGACAGGGAAGGGGGATACGCAGTATTTT.

In this sample, this clone turned up once. This sequence joins TRBV7-2 and TRBJ2-7; TRBD2 matches 11 bases. Germline V gene lookup returns CDR1 SGHTA and CDR2 FQGNSA. With 1 base clipped from V and 7 bases from J, the junction kept 12 bases outside the gene matches. The CDR3 has 17 amino acids. The CDR3 region is CASSLGGASGRSQEQYF. CDR3 coding DNA: TGTGCCAGCAGCTTAGGGGGGGCTAGCGGGAGGTCTCAGGAGCAGTACTTC. The whole variable domain, remainder taken from reference TRBV7-2 and TRBJ2-7, is GAGVSQSPSNKVTEKGKDVELRCDPISGHTALYWYRQSLGQGLEFLIYFQGNSAPDKSGLPSDRFSAERTGGSVSTLTIQRTQQEDSAVYLCASSLGGASGRSQEQYFGPGTRLTVT.

This clone was seen a handful of times. The V call is TRBV27, the J call TRBJ2-7; no firm D call. Germline-derived CDR1 and CDR2 are MNHEY and SMNVEV (reference sequence). The CDR3 spans 11 residues. With 8 bases removed from V and 3 bases from J, the gap between germline ends came to 8 bases. The CDR3 loop is CASGPLYEQYF. The CDR3 DNA follows: TGTGCCAGCGGGCCACTCTACGAGCAGTACTTC.

The genes are TRBV6-5 and TRBJ1-2; 12 bases are a match to TRBD1. Trimming removed 6 bases from V and 4 bases from J; junction bases left unmatched: 9. Germline V lookup: CDR1 MNHEY, CDR2 SVGAGI. The length of the CDR3 is 16 residues. The CDR3 sequence is CASRYRDRGRGYGYTF. The CDR3 nucleotides read TGTGCCAGCAGATACCGGGACAGGGGGCGCGGCTATGGCTACACCTTC.

Only one count was recorded for this clone. The V and J genes are TRBV4-3 and TRBJ1-2; 7 bases fit TRBD1. The CDR3 consists of 16 residues. Germline V gene data show CDR1 as LGHNA and CDR2 as YSLEER. The V gene end was trimmed by 3 bases and the J gene end by 4 bases; junction bases not matched to a gene: 11. The CDR3 loop reads CASSQVPGQIIYGYTF. The CDR3 DNA sequence: TGCGCCAGCAGCCAGGTACCGGGACAGATTATCTATGGCTACACCTTC.

The chain is built from TRBV20-1 and TRBJ2-3; D not certain. Trimming removed 6 bases at V and 2 bases at J, with 3 bases between. The V gene's germline CDR1 is DFQATT and CDR2 SNEGSKA (reference sequence). This CDR3 has 10 residues. CDR3 sequence reads: CSAHTDTQYF. CDR3 nucleotides: TGCAGTGCCCACACAGATACGCAGTATTTT.

This chain connects TRBV5-4 to TRBJ2-2; 9 bases match TRBD1. V was clipped by 9 bases and J by 4 bases; unmatched bases: 4. CDR1 and CDR2 (germline): SGHNT, YYREEE (reference sequence). CDR3 length: 13 amino acids. The CDR3 is CAIPQGATGELFF. The CDR3 DNA sequence: TGTGCCATTCCACAGGGGGCCACCGGGGAGCTGTTTTTT.

This clone was seen once. The chain couples TRBV2 to TRBJ2-2; D is possibly TRBD1 (5 bases). Germline V gene lookup returns CDR1 SNHLY and CDR2 FYNNEI. This CDR3 has 13 residues. The ends were cut back, 5 bases at V and 3 bases at J, with 7 bases in the middle. This CDR3 is CASSLGDTGELFF. The CDR3 coding sequence is TGTGCCAGCAGTCTAGGGGACACCGGGGAGCTGTTTTTT. Based on the CDR3 plus reference TRBV2 and TRBJ2-2, the full variable domain is EPEVTQTPSHQVTQMGQEVILRCVPISNHLYFYWYRQILGQKVEFLVSFYNNEISEKSEIFDDQFSVERPDGSNFTLKIRSTKLEDSAMYFCASSLGDTGELFFGEGSRLTVL.

The chain carries TRBV11-3 and TRBJ1-1; 7 bases fit TRBD1. Looked up from germline, CDR1 is SGHNT and CDR2 is YENEEA. Trimming cost V 1 base and J 6 bases; bases outside gene matches: 8. CDR3 size: 15 residues. CDR3 protein: CASSLGGTANAEAFF. The CDR3 DNA reads TGTGCCAGCAGCTTAGGAGGGACAGCAAACGCTGAAGCTTTCTTT.

The J gene is TRBJ1-2, the V gene TRBV7-9; no firm D call. V lost 5 bases and J 2 bases, leaving 9 bases between the germline ends. The CDR3 is 13 residues long. Germline assignment: CDR1 SEHNR and CDR2 FQNEAQ (reference sequence). The CDR3 DNA follows: TGTGCCAGCAGCGAGGACGCAAACTATGGCTACACCTTC. Its translation: CASSEDANYGYTF.

This chain connects TRBV4-3 to TRBJ1-6; perhaps TRBD1 as D (6 bases). This CDR3 is 17 amino acids long. Between the trimmed V and J ends, which lost 1 base and 6 bases, there was a span of 16 bases. Per the germline V gene, CDR1 is LGHNA and CDR2 is YSLEER. CDR3 amino acids: CASSQGGRGLSNSPLHF. The CDR3 coding sequence is TGCGCCAGCAGCCAAGGCGGCAGGGGCCTCTCTAATTCACCCCTCCACTTT.

The chain carries TRBV4-2 and TRBJ2-1, with D possibly being TRBD2 (5 bases). The germline V and J ends were trimmed by 0 bases and 0 bases, with 21 bases remaining between them. This CDR3 has 20 amino acids. Germline V gene lookup returns CDR1 LGHNA and CDR2 YNFKEQ. CDR3 sequence reads: CASSQDHFQHGLGSYNEQFF. The CDR3 nucleotides read TGTGCCAGCAGCCAAGATCACTTCCAACACGGACTCGGCTCCTACAATGAGCAGTTCTTC.

The V and J genes are TRBV2 and TRBJ2-5; D not resolved. The germline CDR1 and CDR2 sequences are SNHLY and FYNNEI. CDR3 size: 14 residues. Trimming removed 5 bases from V and 1 base from J, with 11 bases in between. The CDR3 DNA is TGTGCCAGCAGTCCTGGCAGAGGCCAAGAGACCCAGTACTTC. This gives the protein CASSPGRGQETQYF. The variable domain in full, with the rest retrieved from reference TRBV2 and TRBJ2-5, is EPEVTQTPSHQVTQMGQEVILRCVPISNHLYFYWYRQILGQKVEFLVSFYNNEISEKSEIFDDQFSVERPDGSNFTLKIRSTKLEDSAMYFCASSPGRGQETQYFGPGTRLLVL.

V and J are TRBV7-3 and TRBJ2-1; D is possibly TRBD2 (6 bases). This CDR3 region has 13 residues. V dropped 4 bases and J dropped 7 bases, with 11 bases sitting between them. Germline V gives CDR1 SGHTA, CDR2 FQGTGA. CDR3 sequence reads: CASSSTRQNEQFF. Here the CDR3 DNA reads TGTGCCAGCAGCTCGACTAGGCAGAATGAGCAGTTCTTC. The full variable domain, with the rest looked up from reference TRBV7-3 and TRBJ2-1, is GAGVSQTPSNKVTEKGKYVELRCDPISGHTALYWYRQSLGQGPEFLIYFQGTGAADDSGLPNDRFFAVRPEGSVSTLKIQRTERGDSAVYLCASSSTRQNEQFFGPGTRLTVL.

The rearrangement joins TRBV7-9 to TRBJ2-7; 7 nucleotides align to TRBD2. V shed 3 bases and J 12 bases; nucleotides not matched to a gene: 11. In germline, CDR1 is SEHNR, CDR2 FQNEAQ (reference sequence). The CDR3 runs to 13 residues. The CDR3 spells CASSFGGGPLLYF. The CDR3 nucleotides read TGTGCCAGCAGCTTCGGCGGGGGACCCCTCCTGTACTTC.

This chain joins TRBV4-3 and TRBJ1-2; unclear D gene. V lost 4 bases to trimming and J lost 3 bases, with 9 bases between them. Germline lookup yields CDR1 LGHNA and CDR2 YSLEER. The CDR3 is 13 amino acids. CDR3 nucleotides: TGCGCCAGCAGCCCTCGTGGGGACTATGGCTACACCTTC. It specifies CASSPRGDYGYTF.

This clone was recorded only once. The V call is TRBV6-6, the J call TRBJ1-2; 8 bases map to TRBD1. CDR1 MNHNY and CDR2 SVGAGI come from the germline V gene (reference sequence). The ends lost 1 base at V and 8 bases at J; junction bases unmatched: 9. The length of the CDR3 is 15 residues. Here the CDR3 reads CASSYLTGDLEGYTF. DNA for the CDR3: TGTGCCAGCAGTTACTTGACAGGGGATTTGGAAGGCTACACCTTC.

V is TRBV2 and J is TRBJ2-1; TRBD1 matches 7 bases. This CDR3 region has 15 residues. Losses at the gene ends were 4 bases for V and 0 bases for J; bases not matched to a gene: 3. Germline V gives CDR1 SNHLY, CDR2 FYNNEI. CDR3 protein: CASSVGGSSYNEQFF. In DNA, the CDR3 is TGTGCCAGCAGTGTAGGGGGCAGCTCCTACAATGAGCAGTTCTTC.

V gene TRBV28 combines with J gene TRBJ1-2; D is unresolved. V was shortened by 6 bases and J by 0 bases, with 14 bases between the two germline ends. Germline V CDR1 and CDR2: MDHEN, SYDVKM. The CDR3 is 15 amino acids. The CDR3 loop reads CASRSTALANYGYTF. DNA for the CDR3: TGTGCCAGCAGATCTACAGCGTTAGCTAACTATGGCTACACCTTC.

The J gene is TRBJ2-2, the V gene TRBV6-1; 15 bases align to TRBD2. The CDR3 loop spans 19 amino acids. After removal of 3 bases from V and 2 bases from J, the junction contained 7 bases not matched to a gene. Germline V gene sequence: CDR1 MNHNS, CDR2 SASEGT. This chain's CDR3 is CASSDTGLAGGINTGELFF. The CDR3 nucleotides are TGTGCCAGCAGTGACACGGGACTAGCGGGGGGAATTAACACCGGGGAGCTGTTTTTT.